Listed below are T cell receptor beta chains from one sample, sequenced in a study of T cells in Graves' hyperthyroidism and ophthalmopathy. TCRdb reprocessed the multiplex PCR reads via MiXCR and lists one record per CDR3 protein. Here the sample spans about 640,000 distinct CDR3 sequences, around 21% being singletons. The sample taken for sequencing was blood. Source of these receptors: a man in his thirties or forties with Graves' ophthalmopathy. CDR3s include the opening cysteine and the closing phenylalanine or tryptophan. D genes are given only for firm matches. Clone sizes are given selectively: once, few, many, or a class where the clone is expanded.

clone_size: many; j_call: TRBJ2-7; d_call: NA; v_call: TRBV7-7; cdr3_nt: TGTGCTAGCAGCTTGGGGCAGGCCAACCCCGAGCAGTACTTC; cdr3_aa: CASSLGQANPEQYF
clone_size: few; j_call: TRBJ1-5; d_call: NA; v_call: TRBV4-1; cdr3_nt: TGCGCCAGCAGCCAAAATCAGGGCCTTAATCAGCCCCAGCATTTT; cdr3_aa: CASSQNQGLNQPQHF
clone_size: NA; j_call: TRBJ1-1; d_call: NA; v_call: TRBV10-3; cdr3_nt: TGTGCCATCAGTGGAACTACAGTCTCCACTGAAGCTTTCTTT; cdr3_aa: CAISGTTVSTEAFF
clone_size: many; j_call: TRBJ1-1; d_call: NA; v_call: TRBV27; cdr3_nt: TGTGCCAGCACCCTTACGGCAGGGTCCGGCACTGAAGCTTTCTTT; cdr3_aa: CASTLTAGSGTEAFF
clone_size: few; j_call: TRBJ2-3; d_call: TRBD2; v_call: TRBV20-1; cdr3_nt: TGCAGTGCTAGACTAGCGGGAGGGATAGATACGCAGTATTTT; cdr3_aa: CSARLAGGIDTQYF
clone_size: NA; j_call: TRBJ1-1; d_call: NA; v_call: TRBV18; cdr3_nt: TGTGCCAGCTCACCAGCCAGGGACATGAACACTGAAGCTTTCTTT; cdr3_aa: CASSPARDMNTEAFF
clone_size: NA; j_call: TRBJ2-2; d_call: NA; v_call: TRBV28; cdr3_nt: TGTGCCAGCAGTTTTCACCCCGGGGAGCTGTTTTTT; cdr3_aa: CASSFHPGELFF
clone_size: many; j_call: TRBJ2-7; d_call: TRBD1; v_call: TRBV20-1; cdr3_nt: TGCAGTGCTACCAGGACAGGACTCAGCTCCTACGAGCAGTACTTC; cdr3_aa: CSATRTGLSSYEQYF
clone_size: few; j_call: TRBJ2-1; d_call: NA; v_call: TRBV7-9; cdr3_nt: TGTGCCAGCAGCTTAGGTGGGGGGGGCGTCCTGAATGAGCAGTTCTTC; cdr3_aa: CASSLGGGGVLNEQFF
clone_size: NA; j_call: TRBJ1-3; d_call: TRBD1; v_call: TRBV6-1; cdr3_nt: TGTGCCAGCACCCGAGCCCTACAGGGGACGGCTAAAGACACCATATATTTT; cdr3_aa: CASTRALQGTAKDTIYF
clone_size: few; j_call: TRBJ2-3; d_call: NA; v_call: TRBV10-3; cdr3_nt: TGTGCCATCAGCGCACCTGGGACAGGGACAAGCGGGAGGGGGGATACGCAGTATTTT; cdr3_aa: CAISAPGTGTSGRGDTQYF
clone_size: NA; j_call: TRBJ2-1; d_call: NA; v_call: TRBV12-3/TRBV12-4; cdr3_nt: TGTGCCAGCAGTTCACCATCAAACCCACTGGGGCAGAGCTCCTACAATGAGCAGTTCTTC; cdr3_aa: CASSSPSNPLGQSSYNEQFF
clone_size: many; j_call: TRBJ2-5; d_call: NA; v_call: TRBV20-1; cdr3_nt: TGCAGTGCTAGGAAGGGCCCCCCCCAAGAGACCCAGTACTTC; cdr3_aa: CSARKGPPQETQYF
clone_size: NA; j_call: TRBJ2-5; d_call: TRBD1; v_call: TRBV3-1; cdr3_nt: TGTGCCAGCAGCCAAGATCGTGAAGGGGGCTTTGGGGGTACGGAGACCCAGTACTTC; cdr3_aa: CASSQDREGGFGGTETQYF
clone_size: many; j_call: TRBJ1-2; d_call: TRBD1; v_call: TRBV28; cdr3_nt: TGTGCCAGCAGAAGAACAGGGGGAAACTATGGCTACACCTTC; cdr3_aa: CASRRTGGNYGYTF
clone_size: NA; j_call: TRBJ2-2; d_call: TRBD1; v_call: TRBV5-1; cdr3_nt: TGCGCCAGCAGCTTCGACAGGGACGGCACCGGGGAGCTGTTTTTT; cdr3_aa: CASSFDRDGTGELFF
clone_size: few; j_call: TRBJ2-6; d_call: TRBD1; v_call: TRBV7-9; cdr3_nt: TGTGCCAGCAGCTTAGGGAGGACAGGTCACTCTGGGGCCAACGTCCTGACTTTC; cdr3_aa: CASSLGRTGHSGANVLTF
clone_size: few; j_call: TRBJ1-5; d_call: TRBD1; v_call: TRBV20-1; cdr3_nt: TGCAGTGCTAAACAGGGGGCAAGCAATCAGCCCCAGCATTTT; cdr3_aa: CSAKQGASNQPQHF